One and the same sample provided the 31 T cell receptor beta chains below, sequenced in a study of CD8+ T cells in alopecia areata. RNA was isolated and reverse transcribed to cDNA, the sequencing template. Clones were read by immunoSEQ multiplex PCR, and TCRdb kept only the in-frame ones, dropping some. This sample has 150,000 or so clones, with around 50% found just once. The sequenced material came from CD4+ T cells sorted from blood. These receptor sequences come from a human donor with alopecia areata.

This clone was counted a few times. The genes are TRBV11-2 and TRBJ2-5; no reliable D call. In germline, CDR1 is SGHAT, CDR2 FQNNGV. With 3 bases removed from V and 5 bases from J, the gap between germline ends came to 10 bases. This CDR3 has 13 residues. The CDR3 region is CASSFSGRETQYF. CDR3 nucleotide sequence: TGTGCCAGCAGCTTCTCAGGAAGGGAGACCCAGTACTTC. Variable domain in full (rest from reference TRBV11-2 and TRBJ2-5): EAGVAQSPRYKIIEKRQSVAFWCNPISGHATLYWYQQILGQGPKLLIQFQNNGVVDDSQLPKDRFSAERLKGVDSTLKIQPAKLEDSAVYLCASSFSGRETQYFGPGTRLLVL.

This chain uses TRBV6-1 with TRBJ2-7; D is perhaps TRBD1 (5 bases). The CDR3 contains 11 residues. V dropped 3 bases and J dropped 9 bases, with 9 bases sitting between them. CDR1 is MNHNS and CDR2 is SASEGT in the germline V gene. CDR3 coding DNA: TGTGCCAGCAGTGATACAGGTTCGCAGTACTTC. This sequence encodes CASSDTGSQYF.

There are a few counts of this clone. The chain couples TRBV5-4 to TRBJ1-2; TRBD1 agrees at 9 bases. Germline V gene data show CDR1 as SGHNT and CDR2 as YYREEE (reference sequence). This CDR3 is 14 amino acids long. V lost 4 bases, J lost 7 bases, and 8 bases stayed unmatched. The CDR3 coding sequence is TGTGCCAGCAGCGTACAGGGGGCGCCGACTGGCTACACCTTC. It encodes CASSVQGAPTGYTF.

V is TRBV27 and J is TRBJ2-6; D remains ambiguous. The CDR3 is 16 residues long. In germline, CDR1 is MNHEY, CDR2 SMNVEV (reference sequence). The V end was cut by 2 bases, the J end by 0 bases, with 8 bases between. The CDR3 protein is CASSLGPLSGANVLTF. CDR3 sequence (DNA): TGTGCCAGCAGTTTAGGTCCGCTCTCTGGGGCCAACGTCCTGACTTTC.

The chain links TRBV4-2 to TRBJ2-1, with 13 bases matching TRBD2. The CDR3 runs to 16 residues. CDR1 is LGHNA and CDR2 is YNFKEQ in the germline V gene. The V segment lost 2 bases and the J segment 7 bases; nucleotides outside the gene matches: 5. The CDR3 DNA reads TGTGCCAGCAGCCAATGGACTAGCGGGAGTAGGAATGAGCAGTTCTTC. It is translated as CASSQWTSGSRNEQFF.

The CDR3 loop reads CASSRPSDGTYGYTF. CDR3 sequence (DNA): TGTGCCAGCAGTCGTCCCTCGGACGGGACCTATGGCTACACCTTC. The chain couples TRBV6-5 to TRBJ1-2, with D possibly being TRBD1 (5 bases). V lost 5 bases, J lost 4 bases, and 17 bases lay in between. CDR1 and CDR2 (germline): MNHEY, SVGAGI. This CDR3 comprises 15 residues.

This clone was seen a handful of times. CDR3 nucleotides: TGTGCCAGCAGCGCGCTTAGCACTAGTGGTGATACGCAGTATTTT. Translated, it gives CASSALSTSGDTQYF. This chain links TRBV7-3 with TRBJ2-3, with TRBD2 as a possible D gene (5 bases). Between the trimmed V and J ends, which lost 5 bases and 6 bases, there was a span of 18 bases. From germline, CDR1 is SGHTA and CDR2 FQGTGA. The length of the CDR3 is 15 residues.

The V gene is TRBV29-1, the J gene TRBJ1-1, with D possibly TRBD1 on 5 matching bases. Germline lookup yields CDR1 SQVTM and CDR2 ANQGSEA. The CDR3 has 15 amino acids. The germline V and J ends were trimmed by 7 bases and 0 bases, with 18 bases remaining between them. The CDR3 region is CSALTVPGMNTEAFF. In DNA form, the CDR3 reads TGCAGCGCCTTGACAGTCCCCGGGATGAACACTGAAGCTTTCTTT.

V gene TRBV28 combines with J gene TRBJ1-2, with 7 bases identical to TRBD1. V shed 8 bases, J shed 4 bases, and the junction held 4 bases outside the gene matches. The CDR3 length is 12 residues. The germline V gene has CDR1 MDHEN and CDR2 SYDVKM. CDR3 loop: CASGTVIYGYTF. As DNA, the CDR3 is TGTGCCAGCGGGACAGTGATCTATGGCTACACCTTC.

The gene calls are TRBV6-5 and TRBJ2-1; D may be TRBD1 (5 bases). Germline V lookup: CDR1 MNHEY, CDR2 SVGAGI. The CDR3 is 14 amino acids. Trimming pared 5 bases from V and 6 bases from J, leaving 14 bases between. The CDR3 DNA reads TGTGCCAGCAGTCCCTCAGGGTCGCGCAATGAGCAGTTCTTC. Residues: CASSPSGSRNEQFF.

This clone was picked up a small number of times. This chain uses TRBV7-9 with TRBJ2-1, with D tentatively TRBD2 (5 bases). The germline V gene encodes CDR1 SEHNR and CDR2 FQNEAQ (reference sequence). Deletions cut 5 bases from V and 7 bases from J, with 21 bases between. This CDR3 region has 16 residues. CDR3 residues: CASSPRWSGERNEQFF. CDR3 nucleotide sequence: TGTGCCAGCAGCCCCCGTTGGTCCGGGGAACGGAATGAGCAGTTCTTC.

This clone occurred a few times. This chain uses TRBV19 with TRBJ2-7; 7 bases map to TRBD1. The CDR3 sequence is 13 residues long. After removal of 10 bases from V and 0 bases from J, the junction contained 6 bases not matched to a gene. Per the germline V gene, CDR1 is LNHDA and CDR2 is SQIVND (reference sequence). The CDR3 bases are TGTGCCACCAGGGACAGCTTCTCCTACGAGCAGTACTTC. Its translation: CATRDSFSYEQYF.

The chain has TRBV29-1 and TRBJ2-1; tentatively, D is TRBD2 (5 bases). The CDR3 is made up of 13 amino acids. CDR1 is SQVTM, CDR2 ANQGSEA, per germline. The V end was cut by 4 bases, the J end by 9 bases, with 16 bases between. CDR3 loop: CSVAAGLGIEQFF. DNA of the CDR3: TGCAGCGTTGCGGCGGGTCTAGGAATTGAGCAGTTCTTC.

The rearrangement joins TRBV6-1 to TRBJ1-2, with D uncertain. The CDR3 has 13 residues. From germline, CDR1 is MNHNS and CDR2 SASEGT. Between the trimmed V and J ends, which lost 7 bases and 2 bases, there was a span of 11 bases. Written as DNA, the CDR3 is TGTGCCAGCAATCAGCTTCCGAACTATGGCTACACCTTC. Translating gives CASNQLPNYGYTF.

This chain connects TRBV10-3 to TRBJ2-5; D perhaps matches TRBD1 (6 bases). CDR1 ENHRY and CDR2 SYGVKD come from the germline V gene. V lost 10 bases and J 3 bases, leaving 18 bases between the germline ends. CDR3 length: 14 residues. The CDR3 loop reads CATRSRDTKETQYF. DNA for the CDR3: TGTGCCACCCGATCCCGGGACACCAAAGAGACCCAGTACTTC.

This clone was counted only a few times. The V and J genes are TRBV28 and TRBJ2-1; tentative D call: TRBD2 (5 bases). Germline lookup yields CDR1 MDHEN and CDR2 SYDVKM. The V end was cut by 5 bases, the J end by 10 bases, with 15 bases between. The CDR3 has 13 amino acids. The DNA of the CDR3 is TGTGCCAGCAGTACAAATAATCAGCGGGAGCAGTTCTTC. Its protein product is CASSTNNQREQFF. Full variable domain (missing parts from reference TRBV28 and TRBJ2-1): DVKVTQSSRYLVKRTGEKVFLECVQDMDHENMFWYRQDPGLGLRLIYFSYDVKMKEKGDIPEGYSVSREKKERFSLILESASTNQTSMYLCASSTNNQREQFFGPGTRLTVL.

The rearrangement uses TRBV30 and TRBJ2-7; no clear D. V shed 4 bases and J shed 3 bases, with 10 bases lying between them. Germline V CDR1 and CDR2: GTSNPN, SVGIG (reference sequence). The CDR3 is 12 residues long. The CDR3 loop reads CAWTVYGYEQYF. CDR3 DNA: TGTGCCTGGACGGTGTACGGCTACGAGCAGTACTTC. The full variable domain, completed using reference TRBV30 and TRBJ2-7, is SQTIHQWPATLVQPVGSPLSLECTVEGTSNPNLYWYRQAAGRGLQLLFYSVGIGQISSEVPQNLSASRPQDRQFILSSKKLLLSDSGFYLCAWTVYGYEQYFGPGTRLTVT.

This clone came up a few times. CDR3 region: CASRGTDHYGYTF. The CDR3 DNA sequence: TGTGCCAGCAGGGGGACGGATCACTATGGCTACACCTTC. This chain joins TRBV28 and TRBJ1-2; maybe TRBD1 (5 bases). Germline lookup yields CDR1 MDHEN and CDR2 SYDVKM. With 6 bases removed from V and 3 bases from J, the gap between germline ends came to 11 bases. The CDR3 is 13 residues long.

The V and J genes are TRBV10-3 and TRBJ2-3; 8 bases align to TRBD1. CDR3 length: 12 residues. Germline values: CDR1 ENHRY, CDR2 SYGVKD. Germline trimming cut 11 bases from V and 2 bases from J; bases unmatched to any gene: 3. CDR3 in DNA: TGTGCCGCAGGGGGCAACACAGATACGCAGTATTTT. Residues: CAAGGNTDTQYF.

The chain links TRBV30 to TRBJ1-1, with D possibly TRBD1 on 6 matching bases. The germline V gene encodes CDR1 GTSNPN and CDR2 SVGIG (reference sequence). CDR3 size: 14 residues. The germline V and J ends were trimmed by 3 bases and 0 bases, with 11 bases remaining between them. The CDR3 nucleotides are TGTGCCTGGAGCGAACAGGGCCTGAACACTGAAGCTTTCTTT. This translates into CAWSEQGLNTEAFF.

The J gene is TRBJ2-2, the V gene TRBV10-3; D unclear. V was pared by 0 bases and J by 6 bases, with 11 bases between. The germline CDR1 and CDR2 sequences are ENHRY and SYGVKD. The CDR3 extends over 15 amino acids. The CDR3 region is CAISESERRPGELFF. CDR3 in DNA: TGTGCCATCAGTGAGTCCGAACGACGCCCCGGGGAGCTGTTTTTT.

This clone was found once. The gene calls are TRBV11-2 and TRBJ1-2; perhaps TRBD1 as D (6 bases). The CDR3 covers 15 residues. Germline V gene data show CDR1 as SGHAT and CDR2 as FQNNGV. V was clipped by 5 bases and J by 1 base, with 14 bases between them. DNA of the CDR3: TGTGCCAGCAGCATGAGACAGGACTATAACTATGGCTACACCTTC. Translated, it gives CASSMRQDYNYGYTF.

The rearrangement joins TRBV6-6 to TRBJ2-3, with no clear D. V was clipped by 5 bases and J by 5 bases, with 14 bases between them. The CDR3 is made up of 14 amino acids. Germline V gives CDR1 MNHNY, CDR2 SVGAGI (reference sequence). The CDR3 nucleotides are TGTGCCAGCAGTGTTGCTAGTAGCCTAGATACGCAGTATTTT. Translated: CASSVASSLDTQYF.

The V call is TRBV28, the J call TRBJ2-3; TRBD2 aligns across 11 bases. Germline V gene lookup returns CDR1 MDHEN and CDR2 SYDVKM. The CDR3 loop spans 19 amino acids. V gave up 5 bases and J gave up 2 bases; unmatched junction bases: 15. The CDR3 bases are TGTGCCAGCAGTAACGTGGTTGGTAGCGGGAGGGTTGCCACAGATACGCAGTATTTT. This sequence encodes CASSNVVGSGRVATDTQYF.

The chain combines TRBV14 with TRBJ2-1; D not resolved. V was clipped by 4 bases and J by 2 bases, with 9 bases between them. This CDR3 has 14 residues. Germline loops: CDR1 SGHDN, CDR2 FVKESK. The CDR3 bases are TGTGCCAGCAGCCCGCTCAATCCCTACAATGAGCAGTTCTTC. Protein sequence: CASSPLNPYNEQFF.

The chain links TRBV29-1 to TRBJ2-1; TRBD1 aligns across 9 bases. The CDR3 spans 15 residues. Trimming at V came to 0 bases and at J to 5 bases, leaving 5 bases not matched to a gene. CDR1 and CDR2 from the germline V gene are SQVTM and ANQGSEA. The CDR3 protein is CSVEEVDRGDNEQFF. The CDR3, as DNA: TGCAGCGTTGAAGAGGTTGACAGGGGGGACAATGAGCAGTTCTTC.

With respect to this clone: The sample carries other DNA sequences with the same CDR3. The rearrangement uses TRBV2 and TRBJ1-1; D gene uncertain. The germline V and J ends were trimmed by 1 base and 2 bases, with 5 bases remaining between them. Germline lookup yields CDR1 SNHLY and CDR2 FYNNEI. This CDR3 region has 13 residues. The CDR3 DNA reads TGTGCCAGCAGTGAAGGGGGAAACACTGAAGCTTTCTTT. Its translation is CASSEGGNTEAFF. Variable domain in full (rest from reference TRBV2 and TRBJ1-1): EPEVTQTPSHQVTQMGQEVILRCVPISNHLYFYWYRQILGQKVEFLVSFYNNEISEKSEIFDDQFSVERPDGSNFTLKIRSTKLEDSAMYFCASSEGGNTEAFFGQGTRLTVV.

Of note for this clone: Since no conserved phenylalanine or tryptophan closes the CDR3, a read error is the likely cause. The limits of the CDR3 on the DNA are not certain, so only TCRdb's listed CDR3 is given. The chain couples TRBV23-1 to TRBJ1-4. TRBV23-1 is identified as an open reading frame with a role that is uncertain. Inclusive of both ends, the CDR3 amounts to 11 amino acids. The CDR3: CASSQDQHRTG.

The V call is TRBV5-1, the J call TRBJ2-2; no clear D gene. This CDR3 is built from 14 residues. Per the germline V gene, CDR1 is SGHRS and CDR2 is YFSETQ. Trimming left V 4 bases short and J 8 bases short, with 15 bases between. CDR3 loop: CASSTDPLDGELFF. The CDR3 bases are TGCGCCAGCAGCACTGACCCCCTAGATGGGGAGCTGTTTTTT.

The table lists this clone with a few counts. The CDR3 bases are TGCAGCGCTGGTTCTTGGATTCAAGAGACCCAGTACTTC. Translation: CSAGSWIQETQYF. J is TRBJ2-5 and V is TRBV29-1; D not certain. CDR1 SQVTM and CDR2 ANQGSEA come from the germline V gene. V lost 7 bases to trimming and J lost 2 bases, with 14 bases between them. This CDR3 comprises 13 residues. Looking up the rest from reference TRBV29-1 and TRBJ2-5 gives the full variable domain: SAVISQKPSRDICQRGTSLTIQCQVDSQVTMMFWYRQQPGQSLTLIATANQGSEATYESGFVIDKFPISRPNLTFSTLTVSNMSPEDSSIYLCSAGSWIQETQYFGPGTRLLVL.

At least ten counts were recorded for this clone. The chain combines TRBV7-2 with TRBJ2-1; D call uncertain. V was shortened by 3 bases and J by 9 bases, with 9 bases between the two germline ends. The CDR3 has 12 amino acids. CDR1 and CDR2 from the germline V gene are SGHTA and FQGNSA. The CDR3 bases are TGTGCCAGCAGCTTTTACGTCGGTGAGCAGTTCTTC. Its translation: CASSFYVGEQFF.